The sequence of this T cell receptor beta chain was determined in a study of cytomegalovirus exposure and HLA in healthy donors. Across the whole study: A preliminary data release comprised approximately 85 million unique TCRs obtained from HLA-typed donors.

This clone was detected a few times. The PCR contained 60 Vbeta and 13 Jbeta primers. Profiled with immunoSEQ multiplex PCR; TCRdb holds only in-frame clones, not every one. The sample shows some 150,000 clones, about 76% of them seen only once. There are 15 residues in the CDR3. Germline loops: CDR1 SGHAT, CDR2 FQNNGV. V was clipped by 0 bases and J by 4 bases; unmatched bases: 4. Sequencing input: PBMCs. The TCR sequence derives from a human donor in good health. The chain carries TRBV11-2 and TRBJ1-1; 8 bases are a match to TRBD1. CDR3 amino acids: CASSLDRTGSTEAFF. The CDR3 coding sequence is TGTGCCAGCAGCTTAGACAGGACAGGGAGCACTGAAGCTTTCTTT.